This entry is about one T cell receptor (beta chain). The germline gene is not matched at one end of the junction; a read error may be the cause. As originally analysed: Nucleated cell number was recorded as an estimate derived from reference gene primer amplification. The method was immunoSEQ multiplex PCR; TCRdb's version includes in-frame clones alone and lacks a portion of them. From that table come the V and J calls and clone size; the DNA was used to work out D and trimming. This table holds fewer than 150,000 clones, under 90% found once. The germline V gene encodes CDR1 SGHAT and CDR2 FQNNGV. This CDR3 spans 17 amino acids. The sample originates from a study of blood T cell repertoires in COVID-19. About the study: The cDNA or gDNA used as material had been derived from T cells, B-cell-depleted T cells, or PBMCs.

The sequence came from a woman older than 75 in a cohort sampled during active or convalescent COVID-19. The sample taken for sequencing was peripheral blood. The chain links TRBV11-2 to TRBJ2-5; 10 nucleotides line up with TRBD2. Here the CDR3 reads CASSLEWSGGARETQYF. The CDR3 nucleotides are TGTGCCAGCAGCCTAGAGTGGAGCGGGGGGGCCAGAGAGACCCAGTACTTC.